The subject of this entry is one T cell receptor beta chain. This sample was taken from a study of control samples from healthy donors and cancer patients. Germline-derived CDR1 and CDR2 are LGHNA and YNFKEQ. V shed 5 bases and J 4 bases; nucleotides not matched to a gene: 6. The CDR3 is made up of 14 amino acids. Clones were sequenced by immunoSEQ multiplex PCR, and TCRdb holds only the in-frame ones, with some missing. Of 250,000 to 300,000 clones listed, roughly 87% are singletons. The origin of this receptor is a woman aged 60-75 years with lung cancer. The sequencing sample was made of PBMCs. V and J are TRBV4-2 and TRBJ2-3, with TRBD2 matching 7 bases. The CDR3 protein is CASSTGTNADTQYF. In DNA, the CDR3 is TGTGCCAGCAGCACCGGGACTAATGCAGATACGCAGTATTTT.